The 27 T cell receptor beta chains below come from one sample, sequenced in a study of blood T cells in healthy people across ages. Through a sample-barcoded 5' primer and a J-beta primer mix, a second PCR was run for about 6 to 12 cycles. TCRdb redid the calling of the 5' RACE reads with MiXCR, one entry per CDR3 protein. This repertoire shows 920,000 or so distinct CDR3 sequences, over 35% found once; its top ten account for under 20%. The source material was blood. These receptors were collected from a woman in her sixties in good health.

The chain employs TRBV2 and TRBJ2-7; D is possibly TRBD1 (5 bases). CDR1 SNHLY and CDR2 FYNNEI come from the germline V gene. The CDR3 is 15 residues long. Trimming took 6 bases from V and 0 from J, leaving 15 bases between them. CDR3 bases: TGTGCCAGCAGAGCCTCTAGGGGAAGCTCCTACGAGCAGTACTTC. Translation gives CASRASRGSSYEQYF.

A remark on this clonotype: One base away lies a much larger clone, so this may be a sequencing read error. The J gene is TRBJ2-7, the V gene TRBV6-2 or TRBV6-3; a weak D match, TRBD2 (6 bases). This CDR3 contains 17 residues. From germline, CDR1 is MNHEY and CDR2 SVGEGT. Trimming shortened V by 7 bases and J by 7 bases, and 29 bases separated the two germline ends. In DNA form, the CDR3 reads TGTGCCAGCACCCCAAGGGTTGGGAGGAGCTCCTACAATGAGCAGTACTTC. Its translation: CASTPRVGRSSYNEQYF.

The chain joins TRBV10-3 to TRBJ2-3; 8 bases are shared with TRBD1. Germline lookup yields CDR1 ENHRY and CDR2 SYGVKD. Trimming cost V 3 bases and J 3 bases; bases outside gene matches: 14. The CDR3 consists of 18 residues. This chain's CDR3 is CAISDGDWAGQGTDTQYF. CDR3 in DNA: TGTGCCATCAGTGATGGGGATTGGGCCGGACAGGGTACAGATACGCAGTATTTT.

The chain employs TRBV20-1 and TRBJ2-3; no reliable D call. V was trimmed by 6 bases and J by 0 bases, leaving 13 bases between them. This CDR3 spans 14 amino acids. Germline CDR1 is DFQATT and CDR2 is SNEGSKA (reference sequence). The CDR3 sequence: CSAQVPQSTDTQYF. The CDR3 coding sequence is TGCAGTGCCCAAGTTCCCCAAAGCACAGATACGCAGTATTTT.

The V and J genes are TRBV6-6 and TRBJ2-7, with TRBD2 matching 10 bases. There are 15 residues in the CDR3. Germline V CDR1 and CDR2: MNHNY, SVGAGI (reference sequence). The V segment lost 6 bases and the J segment 6 bases; nucleotides outside the gene matches: 11. The CDR3 spells CASRTASGSKGEQYF. CDR3 nucleotide sequence: TGTGCCAGCAGGACCGCTAGCGGGAGTAAGGGCGAGCAGTACTTC.

The chain combines TRBV6-2 or TRBV6-3 with TRBJ2-7, with TRBD2 matching 7 bases. Per germline, CDR1 MNHEY and CDR2 SVGEGT. The ends lost 6 bases at V and 5 bases at J; junction bases unmatched: 7. The CDR3 contains 13 residues. Here the CDR3 DNA reads TGTGCCAGCAGCCAAAGACTAGCTGACGAGCAGTACTTC. Amino acid sequence: CASSQRLADEQYF.

The CDR3 DNA reads as TGCGCCAGCAGCTTGGTTGGACTAGCGGGAACCCGAACAGATACGCAGTATTTT. This gives the protein CASSLVGLAGTRTDTQYF. V is TRBV5-1 and J is TRBJ2-3; 12 bases line up with TRBD2. The V and J ends lost 0 bases and 3 bases, in that order; junction bases with no gene match: 8. Germline V lookup: CDR1 SGHRS, CDR2 YFSETQ. This CDR3 comprises 18 residues.

The V gene is TRBV7-6, the J gene TRBJ2-5; 9 nucleotides line up with TRBD1. The trim removed 4 bases at V and 5 bases at J, leaving 11 bases unmatched. Germline V gives CDR1 SGHVS, CDR2 FNYEAQ. CDR3 length: 16 amino acids. CDR3 residues: CASSSYKGQGSETQYF. Written as DNA, the CDR3 is TGTGCCAGCAGCTCGTATAAGGGACAGGGTTCCGAGACCCAGTACTTC.

This chain uses TRBV6-6 with TRBJ1-6; 9 bases agree with TRBD1. Germline CDR1 is MNHNY and CDR2 is SVGAGI (reference sequence). This CDR3 has 13 amino acids. V shed 8 bases, J shed 10 bases, and the junction held 6 bases outside the gene matches. CDR3 in amino acids: CASWDRAGSPLHF. CDR3 nucleotide sequence: TGTGCCAGCTGGGACAGGGCAGGCTCACCCCTCCACTTT.

In regard to this clonotype: Possible read error: a much larger clone is one base away. This chain joins TRBV14 and TRBJ2-5, with D tentatively TRBD2 (5 bases). The CDR3 has 15 residues. The germline gives CDR1 SGHDN, CDR2 FVKESK. CDR3 sequence: CASSQALAPGESQYF. The CDR3 bases are TGTGCCAGCAGCCAAGCCCTAGCCCCGGGCGAGAGCCAGTACTTC. The full variable domain, in which reference TRBV14 and TRBJ2-5 provide the parts outside the CDR3, is EAGVTQFPSHSVIEKGQTVTLRCDPISGHDNLYWYRRVMGKEIKFLLHFVKESKQDESGMPNNRFLAERTGGTYSTLKVQPAELEDSGVYFCASSQALAPGESQYFGPGTRLLVL.

V is TRBV12-3 or TRBV12-4 and J is TRBJ2-3; no reliable D call. Deletions cut 6 bases from V and 6 bases from J, with 13 bases between. This CDR3 region has 13 residues. The CDR3 DNA follows: TGTGCCAGCAGCAGGTACGGACGGGATACGCAGTATTTT. It codes for CASSRYGRDTQYF.

This chain connects TRBV6-1 to TRBJ2-2; TRBD1 is a possible D gene (6 bases). This CDR3 is built from 15 residues. Germline V gene sequence: CDR1 MNHNS, CDR2 SASEGT. Trimming took 4 bases from V and 4 from J, leaving 13 bases between them. The CDR3 nucleotides are TGTGCCAGCAGTGTCCAGGGGTCACCCACCGGGGAGCTGTTTTTT. Amino acid sequence: CASSVQGSPTGELFF.

This clonotype was seen more than once but under ten times. The rearrangement uses TRBV20-1 and TRBJ2-3; 8 bases are shared with TRBD1. Germline V CDR1 and CDR2: DFQATT, SNEGSKA (reference sequence). V shed 7 bases and J 3 bases; nucleotides not matched to a gene: 9. The CDR3 is 14 residues long. The CDR3 loop is CSVRQGALTDTQYF. Written as DNA, the CDR3 is TGCAGTGTACGGCAGGGGGCTTTAACAGATACGCAGTATTTT.

The gene calls are TRBV15 and TRBJ2-5; 9 bases map to TRBD2. Germline V gives CDR1 LNHNV, CDR2 YYDKDF (reference sequence). J gave up 11 bases and V 0 bases, and 13 bases lay outside the gene matches. The CDR3 sequence is 16 residues long. CDR3 sequence reads: CATSRDRAGGYNEQYF. CDR3 nucleotides: TGTGCCACCAGCAGAGATAGGGCGGGAGGGTACAATGAGCAGTACTTC. Full variable domain (missing parts from reference TRBV15 and TRBJ2-5): DAMVIQNPRYQVTQFGKPVTLSCSQTLNHNVMYWYQQKSSQAPKLLFHYYDKDFNNEADTPDNFQSRRPNTSFCFLDIRSPGLGDTAMYLCATSRDRAGGYNEQYFGPGTRLLVL.

Only a few counts were recorded for this clonotype. The V and J genes are TRBV5-1 and TRBJ1-2, with TRBD1 matching over 7 bases. Germline V gene lookup returns CDR1 SGHRS and CDR2 YFSETQ. The CDR3 runs to 15 residues. V was pared by 4 bases and J by 5 bases, with 11 bases of the junction left unmatched. Here the CDR3 reads CASSLTLGQTYGYTF. CDR3 nucleotide sequence: TGCGCCAGCAGCCTAACCTTGGGACAGACGTATGGCTACACCTTC.

This sequence joins TRBV29-1 and TRBJ2-5; perhaps TRBD2 as D (6 bases). V gave up 6 bases and J gave up 11 bases, with 25 bases separating them. Germline-derived CDR1 and CDR2 are SQVTM and ANQGSEA. The CDR3 contains 14 residues. The DNA for the CDR3 is TGCAGCGTAGCGGGCCCCAGCTCCTACAATGAGCAGTACTTC. Protein: CSVAGPSSYNEQYF. The full variable domain, in which reference TRBV29-1 and TRBJ2-5 provide the parts outside the CDR3, is SAVISQKPSRDICQRGTSLTIQCQVDSQVTMMFWYRQQPGQSLTLIATANQGSEATYESGFVIDKFPISRPNLTFSTLTVSNMSPEDSSIYLCSVAGPSSYNEQYFGPGTRLLVL.

The chain is built from TRBV15 and TRBJ2-4; TRBD2 matches 8 bases. The better agreement between TRBJ2-7 and the DNA end casts doubt on the J call. Germline CDR1 and CDR2: LNHNV and YYDKDF (reference sequence). This CDR3 comprises 16 residues. The CDR3 loop reads CATSREGTSGVYEQYF. The CDR3 DNA sequence: TGTGCCACCAGCAGAGAGGGAACTAGCGGAGTCTACGAGCAGTACTTC.

This clonotype has a single count. This chain joins TRBV6-2 or TRBV6-3 and TRBJ2-3; 8 bases are shared with TRBD2. Germline V gives CDR1 MNHEY, CDR2 SVGEGT. The CDR3 has 18 amino acids. V gave up 6 bases and J gave up 1 base; unmatched junction bases: 15. CDR3 coding DNA: TGTGCCAGCAGCCCCCAAGGTCCCGGGACTAGTGGCACAGATACGCAGTATTTT. Its protein is CASSPQGPGTSGTDTQYF.

This chain connects TRBV20-1 to TRBJ2-3; perhaps D is TRBD1 or TRBD2 (5 bases each). The CDR3 runs 15 residues. CDR1 is DFQATT, CDR2 SNEGSKA, per germline (reference sequence). Trimming took off 0 bases at V and 2 bases at J, with 12 bases between the two ends. The DNA of the CDR3 is TGCAGTGCTAGAGATGGGGACCGAGACACAGATACGCAGTATTTT. This gives the protein CSARDGDRDTDTQYF.

This clonotype was observed a few times. V usage is TRBV4-2 and J usage is TRBJ1-6; perhaps TRBD1 as D (6 bases). Trimming stripped 0 bases from V and 6 bases from J, with 9 bases between. Per germline, CDR1 LGHNA and CDR2 YNFKEQ. CDR3 length: 15 residues. Written as DNA, the CDR3 is TGTGCCAGCAGCCAAGAGACAGGACCTAATTCACCCCTCCACTTT. Residues: CASSQETGPNSPLHF.

This clonotype showed up just once. An end of the junction differs from the germline gene, which may be a read error. This chain uses TRBV3-1 with TRBJ2-6; no clear D. The CDR3 covers 13 residues. Germline V gives CDR1 LGHDT, CDR2 YNNKEL (reference sequence). This chain's CDR3 is CASNQAGANVLTF. The CDR3 DNA reads as TGTGCCAGCAACCAAGCTGGGGCCAACGTCCTGACTTTC.

The chain combines TRBV2 with TRBJ2-4; unclear D gene. The CDR3 is made up of 14 amino acids. Germline assignment: CDR1 SNHLY and CDR2 FYNNEI. V lost 3 bases, J lost 0 bases, and 6 bases lay in between. Here the CDR3 reads CASSDPLAKNIQYF. The DNA of the CDR3 is TGTGCCAGCAGTGATCCACTAGCCAAAAACATTCAGTACTTC.

The chain couples TRBV7-2 to TRBJ2-1; 14 bases map to TRBD2. The CDR3 length is 17 residues. With 3 bases clipped from V and 0 bases from J, the junction kept 1 base outside the gene matches. The V gene's germline CDR1 is SGHTA and CDR2 FQGNSA. The CDR3 region has the DNA TGTGCCAGCAGCTTCGGGACTAGCGGGAGCTCCTACAATGAGCAGTTCTTC. Translation gives CASSFGTSGSSYNEQFF.

This chain links TRBV10-3 with TRBJ2-7; 9 positions agree with TRBD1. This CDR3 has 13 amino acids. Germline CDR1 and CDR2: ENHRY and SYGVKD. Losses at the gene ends were 3 bases for V and 6 bases for J; bases not matched to a gene: 3. CDR3 nucleotides: TGTGCCATCAGTGAAGAGACAGGGGGCGAGCAGTACTTC. Residues: CAISEETGGEQYF.

The rearrangement uses TRBV7-8 and TRBJ2-3; D remains ambiguous. Per the germline V gene, CDR1 is SGHVS and CDR2 is FQNEAQ. The CDR3 has 12 amino acids. Trimming cost V 2 bases and J 6 bases, with 6 bases left between them. This CDR3 reads CASSLSVDTQYF. The CDR3 DNA is TGTGCCAGCAGCTTAAGTGTGGATACGCAGTATTTT. Filled out from reference TRBV7-8 and TRBJ2-3, the complete variable domain reads GAGVSQSPRYKVAKRGQDVALRCDPISGHVSLFWYQQALGQGPEFLTYFQNEAQLDKSGLPSDRFFAERPEGSVSTLKIQRTQQEDSAVYLCASSLSVDTQYFGPGTRLTVL.

The chain links TRBV9 to TRBJ2-3, with D perhaps assigned TRBD1 or TRBD2 (6 bases each). The CDR3 consists of 14 residues. Germline V gene data show CDR1 as SGDLS and CDR2 as YYNGEE. V was trimmed by 1 base and J by 4 bases, leaving 10 bases between them. CDR3 sequence (DNA): TGTGCCAGCAGCGTAAGGGGGGCAGCAGATACGCAGTATTTT. It yields the protein CASSVRGAADTQYF.

CDR3 protein: CASSIGGTGWKNEQFF. The CDR3 bases are TGTGCCAGTAGTATTGGGGGGACAGGTTGGAAAAATGAGCAGTTCTTC. J is TRBJ2-1 and V is TRBV19, with 8 nucleotides matching TRBD1. The CDR3 is made up of 16 amino acids. The V gene end was trimmed by 3 bases and the J gene end by 7 bases; junction bases not matched to a gene: 11. Per the germline V gene, CDR1 is LNHDA and CDR2 is SQIVND (reference sequence). Variable domain in full (rest from reference TRBV19 and TRBJ2-1): DGGITQSPKYLFRKEGQNVTLSCEQNLNHDAMYWYRQDPGQGLRLIYYSQIVNDFQKGDIAEGYSVSREKKESFPLTVTSAQKNPTAFYLCASSIGGTGWKNEQFFGPGTRLTVL.